A single sample gave rise to the 32 T cell receptor beta chains below, sequenced in a study of cytomegalovirus exposure and HLA in healthy donors. Primers included in the PCR were 60 Vbeta and 13 Jbeta primers. Here immunoSEQ multiplex PCR was the method, and the copy in TCRdb shows in-frame clones only, minus some. Its table records about 33,000 clones. Sequencing input: PBMCs. These receptor sequences come from a middle-aged woman in good health and CMV-seropositive.

The chain is built from TRBV30 and TRBJ1-2; 10 bases agree with TRBD1. CDR3 length equals 11 residues. CDR1 and CDR2 from the germline V gene are GTSNPN and SVGIG (reference sequence). Trimming at V came to 5 bases and at J to 9 bases, leaving 3 bases not matched to a gene. CDR3 coding DNA: TGTGCCTGGGGGACAGGGGCCAGCTACACCTTC. Translating it yields CAWGTGASYTF.

The gene calls are TRBV20-1 and TRBJ2-5; D not certain. The J call may be faulty, since TRBJ2-7 better matches the DNA end. Germline lookup yields CDR1 DFQATT and CDR2 SNEGSKA (reference sequence). This CDR3 is built from 10 residues. The DNA of the CDR3 is TGCAGTGCCCGGCGGTACGAGCAGTACTTC. Translation gives CSARRYEQYF.

This chain joins TRBV30 and TRBJ2-1; tentative D call: TRBD2 (6 bases). V was trimmed by 4 bases and J by 1 base, leaving 11 bases between them. The CDR3 is 14 amino acids. Germline V gene lookup returns CDR1 GTSNPN and CDR2 SVGIG (reference sequence). CDR3 DNA sequence: TGTGCCTGGATTCTAGCGAGTTCCTACAATGAGCAGTTCTTC. This codes for CAWILASSYNEQFF.

The V gene is TRBV10-2, the J gene TRBJ1-1; D perhaps matches TRBD1 (6 bases). Germline-derived CDR1 and CDR2 are WSHSY and SAAADI. V gave up 6 bases and J gave up 4 bases, with 6 bases separating them. The CDR3 length is 11 residues. CDR3 nucleotide sequence: TGCGCCAGCAGGGACAGCACTGAAGCTTTCTTT. This encodes CASRDSTEAFF.

The genes are TRBV7-2 and TRBJ1-1; D remains ambiguous. The CDR3 loop spans 14 amino acids. The germline V gene has CDR1 SGHTA and CDR2 FQGNSA. The V gene lost 1 base and the J gene lost 6 bases, with 12 bases spanning the gap. Here the CDR3 DNA reads TGTGCCAGCAGCTTAGTTGGGAGGAGGGCTGAAGCTTTCTTT. This translates into CASSLVGRRAEAFF.

V gene TRBV5-6 combines with J gene TRBJ2-1; 11 nucleotides line up with TRBD2. V trimming: 0 bases; J trimming: 5 bases; junction bases outside the gene matches: 4. Germline V lookup: CDR1 SGHDT, CDR2 YYEEEE. The CDR3 has 16 amino acids. The CDR3 sequence: CASSLDGLAGHNEQFF. The CDR3 DNA reads TGTGCCAGCAGCTTGGACGGACTAGCGGGTCACAATGAGCAGTTCTTC. Based on the CDR3 plus reference TRBV5-6 and TRBJ2-1, the full variable domain is DAGVTQSPTHLIKTRGQQVTLRCSPKSGHDTVSWYQQALGQGPQFIFQYYEEEERQRGNFPDRFSGHQFPNYSSELNVNALLLGDSALYLCASSLDGLAGHNEQFFGPGTRLTVL.

The J gene is TRBJ1-1, the V gene TRBV7-3; TRBD1 aligns across 7 bases. J gave up 1 base and V 7 bases, and 9 bases lay outside the gene matches. Germline V gene data show CDR1 as SGHTA and CDR2 as FQGTGA. The CDR3 sequence is 15 residues long. CDR3 in DNA: TGTGCCAGCAAGGTAACAGGGGACACGAACACTGAAGCTTTCTTT. Protein sequence: CASKVTGDTNTEAFF. The full variable domain, with the rest looked up from reference TRBV7-3 and TRBJ1-1, is GAGVSQTPSNKVTEKGKYVELRCDPISGHTALYWYRQSLGQGPEFLIYFQGTGAADDSGLPNDRFFAVRPEGSVSTLKIQRTERGDSAVYLCASKVTGDTNTEAFFGQGTRLTVV.

The chain joins TRBV9 to TRBJ2-1, with 8 bases lining up with TRBD2. This CDR3 region has 15 residues. With V trimmed by 4 bases and J by 10 bases, 13 bases remained unmatched. Germline lookup yields CDR1 SGDLS and CDR2 YYNGEE. Here the CDR3 reads CASSTRLASAPEQFF. Here the CDR3 DNA reads TGTGCCAGCAGCACCAGACTAGCGTCGGCGCCCGAGCAGTTCTTC.

The V and J genes are TRBV7-2 and TRBJ1-4, with D possibly being TRBD1 (6 bases). The length of the CDR3 is 15 residues. Between the trimmed V and J ends, which lost 5 bases and 3 bases, there was a span of 13 bases. Germline values: CDR1 SGHTA, CDR2 FQGNSA. The CDR3, as DNA: TGTGCCAGCAGCCCGGGGGGGGCGGCTAATGAAAAACTGTTTTTT. The encoded protein is CASSPGGAANEKLFF.

J is TRBJ2-3 and V is TRBV6-5, with D perhaps TRBD2 (6 bases). The CDR3 covers 13 residues. Trimming took 5 bases from V and 4 from J, leaving 10 bases between them. Germline V gene sequence: CDR1 MNHEY, CDR2 SVGAGI. The CDR3 coding sequence is TGTGCCAGCAGTCCGGACTACCCAGATACGCAGTATTTT. It specifies CASSPDYPDTQYF.

The rearrangement joins TRBV30 to TRBJ2-1, with 7 bases lining up with TRBD2. The CDR3 sequence is 13 residues long. V was clipped by 0 bases and J by 9 bases; unmatched bases: 5. Per the germline V gene, CDR1 is GTSNPN and CDR2 is SVGIG (reference sequence). DNA for the CDR3: TGTGCCTGGAGTGTAAGGCTAGCGGTTGAGCAGTTCTTC. This translates into CAWSVRLAVEQFF.

This sequence joins TRBV4-3 and TRBJ2-3, with TRBD1 identical over 7 bases. CDR3 length: 16 amino acids. Losses at the gene ends were 0 bases for V and 3 bases for J; bases not matched to a gene: 6. CDR1 LGHNA and CDR2 YSLEER come from the germline V gene. The CDR3 region is CASSQETRGLTDTQYF. The CDR3 DNA is TGCGCCAGCAGCCAAGAGACGAGGGGGCTAACAGATACGCAGTATTTT.

The chain carries TRBV29-1 and TRBJ2-5; the match to TRBD1 covers 8 bases. Gene TRBJ2-7 matches the end of the DNA better, so the J call may be wrong. The germline gives CDR1 SQVTM, CDR2 ANQGSEA. CDR3 length: 13 residues. The CDR3 spells CSVDRGLGYEQYF. CDR3 in DNA: TGCAGCGTAGACAGGGGATTGGGTTACGAGCAGTACTTC.

The rearrangement links TRBV4-1 to TRBJ2-7, with 14 bases lining up with TRBD2. The CDR3 extends over 19 amino acids. V lost 0 bases and J lost 3; bases outside the gene matches: 10. Germline V lookup: CDR1 MGHRA, CDR2 YSYEKL. The CDR3 nucleotides read TGCGCCAGCAGCCAAGAGAGAGGACTAGCGGGAGGACGGGGCTACGAGCAGTACTTC. Its protein is CASSQERGLAGGRGYEQYF.

The rearrangement links TRBV5-1 to TRBJ2-7; maybe TRBD1 (5 bases). V was clipped by 2 bases and J by 1 base, with 7 bases between them. CDR1 SGHRS and CDR2 YFSETQ come from the germline V gene. CDR3 length equals 13 residues. In nucleotides, the CDR3 is TGCGCCAGCAGCTTTGCAGGGTCCTACGAGCAGTACTTC. Translation: CASSFAGSYEQYF. Supplemented by reference TRBV5-1 and TRBJ2-7, the full variable domain reads KAGVTQTPRYLIKTRGQQVTLSCSPISGHRSVSWYQQTPGQGLQFLFEYFSETQRNKGNFPGRFSGRQFSNSRSEMNVSTLELGDSALYLCASSFAGSYEQYFGPGTRLTVT.

The gene calls are TRBV2 and TRBJ1-1; D perhaps matches TRBD1 (6 bases). V gave up 5 bases and J gave up 1 base, with 11 bases separating them. This CDR3 comprises 14 residues. Germline CDR1 reads SNHLY; CDR2 reads FYNNEI. The CDR3 nucleotides are TGTGCCAGCAGTCCTGGGACATGGAACACTGAAGCTTTCTTT. It is translated as CASSPGTWNTEAFF.

The CDR3 DNA reads TGTGCCAGAGAATACAGGGCCCTCGGGCCCCAGCATTTT. Its protein is CAREYRALGPQHF. The gene calls are TRBV5-3 and TRBJ1-5; D is perhaps TRBD1 (6 bases). TRBV5-3 is placed among ORFs of uncertain function. Trimming removed 7 bases from V and 9 bases from J, with 17 bases in between. The length of the CDR3 is 13 residues.

The chain uses TRBV30 and TRBJ1-1; 8 nucleotides align to TRBD1. Germline V gene sequence: CDR1 GTSNPN, CDR2 SVGIG (reference sequence). The CDR3 is made up of 14 amino acids. The ends lost 4 bases at V and 5 bases at J; junction bases unmatched: 9. This chain's CDR3 is CAWNAGTGRTEAFF. In DNA form, the CDR3 reads TGTGCCTGGAACGCCGGGACAGGACGGACTGAAGCTTTCTTT.

The chain couples TRBV18 to TRBJ2-2; D may be TRBD1 (5 bases). CDR1 is KGHSH and CDR2 is LQKENI in the germline V gene. V shed 10 bases and J shed 3 bases, with 12 bases lying between them. The CDR3 is made up of 13 amino acids. The CDR3 spells CATPTGDTGELFF. The CDR3 DNA reads as TGTGCCACCCCTACAGGAGACACCGGGGAGCTGTTTTTT. The full variable domain, its missing parts supplied by reference TRBV18 and TRBJ2-2, is NAGVMQNPRHLVRRRGQEARLRCSPMKGHSHVYWYRQLPEEGLKFMVYLQKENIIDESGMPKERFSAEFPKEGPSILRIQQVVRGDSAAYFCATPTGDTGELFFGEGSRLTVL.

The rearrangement joins TRBV4-1 to TRBJ2-7; 9 bases match TRBD2. This CDR3 contains 15 residues. With 3 bases clipped from V and 2 bases from J, the junction kept 5 bases outside the gene matches. CDR1 and CDR2 from the germline V gene are MGHRA and YSYEKL. CDR3 amino acids: CASSHGREGTYEQYF. CDR3 sequence (DNA): TGCGCCAGCAGCCACGGGCGGGAGGGAACCTACGAGCAGTACTTC.

V usage is TRBV6-1 and J usage is TRBJ1-2; D uncertain. Trimming removed 4 bases at V and 2 bases at J, with 8 bases between. CDR3 size: 13 residues. Germline V lookup: CDR1 MNHNS, CDR2 SASEGT. In nucleotides, the CDR3 is TGTGCCAGCAGTGCCCAGGCCAACTATGGCTACACCTTC. Translated: CASSAQANYGYTF.

This chain links TRBV30 with TRBJ1-5; TRBD1 aligns across 8 bases. The V segment lost 1 base and the J segment 2 bases; nucleotides outside the gene matches: 16. The CDR3 spans 19 residues. Per germline, CDR1 GTSNPN and CDR2 SVGIG (reference sequence). The CDR3 sequence is CAWSDQTGVLRYGNQPQHF. For the CDR3, the DNA is TGTGCCTGGAGTGATCAGACAGGGGTTTTAAGGTACGGCAATCAGCCCCAGCATTTT.

The chain uses TRBV6-5 and TRBJ1-4, with D perhaps TRBD1 (5 bases). The CDR3 runs to 14 residues. V lost 8 bases and J 4 bases, leaving 14 bases between the germline ends. Germline CDR1 MNHEY, CDR2 SVGAGI. CDR3: CASGLQAYNEKLFF. In nucleotides, the CDR3 is TGTGCCAGCGGACTACAGGCGTATAATGAAAAACTGTTTTTT.

This chain uses TRBV9 with TRBJ2-7; no definite D call. Germline loops: CDR1 SGDLS, CDR2 YYNGEE. The CDR3 is made up of 14 amino acids. V was trimmed by 0 bases and J by 3 bases, leaving 10 bases between them. The CDR3 DNA reads as TGTGCCAGCAGCGTAGGGCAGGCAAACTACGAGCAGTACTTC. Amino acid sequence: CASSVGQANYEQYF.

The chain employs TRBV29-1 and TRBJ2-2; D is unresolved. The germline gives CDR1 SQVTM, CDR2 ANQGSEA. V lost 6 bases, J lost 4 bases, and 12 bases lay in between. The CDR3 loop spans 13 amino acids. CDR3: CSVERVGTGELFF. CDR3 DNA: TGCAGCGTGGAGCGCGTAGGCACCGGGGAGCTGTTTTTT.

The rearrangement uses TRBV6-6 and TRBJ1-1; 10 nucleotides align to TRBD1. This CDR3 contains 16 residues. In germline, CDR1 is MNHNY, CDR2 SVGAGI (reference sequence). V dropped 7 bases and J dropped 0; count of bases not matched to a gene: 8. CDR3 sequence (DNA): TGTGCCAGCAATTGGGGACAGGGGTTATTGAACACTGAAGCTTTCTTT. This encodes CASNWGQGLLNTEAFF.

The V gene is TRBV6-1, the J gene TRBJ2-1, with 8 bases lining up with TRBD1. CDR1 and CDR2 (germline): MNHNS, SASEGT. There are 16 residues in the CDR3. J gave up 9 bases and V 3 bases, and 13 bases lay outside the gene matches. Written as DNA, the CDR3 is TGTGCCAGCAGTGATCCCGGGACAGGTCTGAAGGGTGAGCAGTTCTTC. This codes for CASSDPGTGLKGEQFF.

The V and J genes are TRBV13 and TRBJ2-2; D is possibly TRBD1 (6 bases). V was pared by 10 bases and J by 6 bases, with 12 bases between. The CDR3 loop spans 12 amino acids. Germline-derived CDR1 and CDR2 are PRHDT and FYEKMQ (reference sequence). The CDR3 here is CATQGIPGELFF. The CDR3 DNA reads as TGTGCCACTCAGGGGATCCCCGGGGAGCTGTTTTTT.

The chain links TRBV18 to TRBJ1-2; no clear D gene. Germline CDR1 reads KGHSH; CDR2 reads LQKENI. This CDR3 is built from 15 residues. V was pared by 0 bases and J by 8 bases, with 16 bases between. CDR3 sequence reads: CASSPPGDSLRGYTF. In nucleotides, the CDR3 is TGTGCCAGCTCACCACCGGGAGATAGTTTGCGAGGCTACACCTTC.

CDR3 loop: CASSFGNPSTDTQYF. The CDR3 coding sequence is TGCGCCAGCAGCTTCGGTAATCCTAGCACAGATACGCAGTATTTT. V and J are TRBV5-1 and TRBJ2-3; no clear D gene. Germline V gene lookup returns CDR1 SGHRS and CDR2 YFSETQ. Trimming took off 2 bases at V and 0 bases at J, with 10 bases between the two ends. There are 15 residues in the CDR3.

The gene calls are TRBV30 and TRBJ2-1; no reliable D call. This CDR3 has 14 amino acids. V shed 4 bases and J shed 3 bases, with 13 bases lying between them. The germline V gene encodes CDR1 GTSNPN and CDR2 SVGIG (reference sequence). The CDR3, as DNA: TGTGCCTGGATAATTAACCCCTACTACAATGAGCAGTTCTTC. As protein: CAWIINPYYNEQFF. Together with reference TRBV30 and TRBJ2-1, the CDR3 gives the full variable domain: SQTIHQWPATLVQPVGSPLSLECTVEGTSNPNLYWYRQAAGRGLQLLFYSVGIGQISSEVPQNLSASRPQDRQFILSSKKLLLSDSGFYLCAWIINPYYNEQFFGPGTRLTVL.

This chain uses TRBV5-4 with TRBJ1-2, with 9 bases matching TRBD1. CDR1 is SGHNT and CDR2 is YYREEE in the germline V gene (reference sequence). The CDR3 covers 15 residues. V was clipped by 4 bases and J by 2 bases; unmatched bases: 6. The CDR3 nucleotides read TGTGCCAGCAGCCAAACAGGGGGCGCCAACTATGGCTACACCTTC. Translation gives CASSQTGGANYGYTF.